This TCR beta chain is from a study of regulatory T cells in long-lasting Graves disease. Investigators prepared the TCR beta libraries by applying iRepertoire HTBI primers and Arm-PCR of CDR3 regions. TCRdb recomputed calls from the multiplex PCR reads with MiXCR, one row per CDR3 protein. The sample lists 620,000 or so distinct CDR3 sequences, around 17% seen once, with around 18% in the top ten. V shed 6 bases and J 4 bases; nucleotides not matched to a gene: 10. CDR3 size: 17 residues. Looked up from germline, CDR1 is KGHSH and CDR2 is LQKENI. Turning to this clonotype: Antigen unknown.

Time point of the sample: newly diagnosed GD, antithyroid drugs for less than 3 months. From PBMCs, RNA was extracted and then used to make the TCR library. Study-level points and caveats: Patients with persistent disease shared 2,500 or so public clonotypes, outpacing the approximately 920 shared by new patients.

These data were also filed under a second study, of T cells in Graves' hyperthyroidism and ophthalmopathy.

The source is a woman aged 30 to 39 with Graves disease. Sequencing used peripheral blood mononuclear cells (PBMCs), obtained at new diagnosis, from a patient treated with antithyroid drugs. V usage is TRBV18 and J usage is TRBJ2-6, with TRBD1 identical over 9 bases. The DNA for the CDR3 is TGTGCCAGCTCCCTCAAACAGGGGGCGTCAGGGGCCAACGTCCTGACTTTC. Translating gives CASSLKQGASGANVLTF.